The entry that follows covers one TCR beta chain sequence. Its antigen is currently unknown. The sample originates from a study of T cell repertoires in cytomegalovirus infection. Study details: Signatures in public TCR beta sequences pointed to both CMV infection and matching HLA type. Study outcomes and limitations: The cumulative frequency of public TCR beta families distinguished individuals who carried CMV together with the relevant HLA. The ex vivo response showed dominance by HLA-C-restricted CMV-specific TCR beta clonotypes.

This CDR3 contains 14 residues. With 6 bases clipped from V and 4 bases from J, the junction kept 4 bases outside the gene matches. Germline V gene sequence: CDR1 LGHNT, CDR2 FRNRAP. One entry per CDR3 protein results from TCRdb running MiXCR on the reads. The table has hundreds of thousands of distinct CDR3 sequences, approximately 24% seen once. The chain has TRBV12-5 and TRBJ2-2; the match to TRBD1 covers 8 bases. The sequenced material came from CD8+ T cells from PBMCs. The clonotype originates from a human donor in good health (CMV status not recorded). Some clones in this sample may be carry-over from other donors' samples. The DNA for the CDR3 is TGTGCTAGTGGCTGGACAGGGCCCACCGGGGAGCTGTTTTTT. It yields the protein CASGWTGPTGELFF.